The clone carrying this T cell receptor beta chain turned up a few times. The antigen remains undetermined. A single base separates this from a much larger clone, so it may be a read error. V was trimmed by 6 bases and J by 7 bases, leaving 12 bases between them. Germline CDR1 reads DFQATT; CDR2 reads SNEGSKA (reference sequence). CDR3 length: 11 residues. The sample is drawn from a study of tumor and adjacent non-tumor tissue in lung cancer. At the level of the study: Some 3.9 million productive TCRbeta reads were obtained per sample on average. Whole-study results and caveats: Tumor TCR diversity, when higher, was linked to shorter survival. Compared with tumor, normal lung showed significantly lower TCR diversity.

The template was RNA from unsorted bulk tissue. The normal lung tissue was taken more than 3 cm from the tumor edge. Between August and November 2014, newly diagnosed, chemotherapy-naive lung cancer patients underwent thoracic surgery in China. TCRbeta libraries were built with three rounds of nested PCR, modified from ARM-PCR. TCRdb processed the multiplex PCR reads anew with MiXCR; each CDR3 protein has one entry. The sample records roughly 43,000 distinct CDR3 sequences, roughly 66% being singletons. The receptor comes from a middle-aged man with non-small cell lung cancer. The sample was distant non-tumor lung tissue. This chain links TRBV20-1 with TRBJ1-1; D gene ambiguous. CDR3 in amino acids: CSARRWDEAFF. The CDR3, as DNA: TGCAGTGCACGACGGTGGGATGAAGCTTTCTTT.